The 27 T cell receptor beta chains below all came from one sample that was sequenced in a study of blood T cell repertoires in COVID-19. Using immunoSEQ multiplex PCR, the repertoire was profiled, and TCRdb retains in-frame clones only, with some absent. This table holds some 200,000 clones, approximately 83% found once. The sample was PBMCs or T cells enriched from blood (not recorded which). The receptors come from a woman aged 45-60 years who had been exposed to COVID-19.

CDR3 region: CASGTGRNTEAFF. The CDR3, as DNA: TGTGCCAGCGGCACAGGCCGGAACACTGAAGCTTTCTTT. The V and J genes are TRBV2 and TRBJ1-1; perhaps TRBD1 as D (5 bases). Deletions cut 8 bases from V and 1 base from J, with 11 bases between. Germline V CDR1 and CDR2: SNHLY, FYNNEI. There are 13 residues in the CDR3.

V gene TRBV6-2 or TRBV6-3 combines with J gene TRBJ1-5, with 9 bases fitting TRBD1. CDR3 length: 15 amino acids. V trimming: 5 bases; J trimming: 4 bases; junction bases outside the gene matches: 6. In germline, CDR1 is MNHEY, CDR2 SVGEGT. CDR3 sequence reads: CASSLDRGRNQPQHF. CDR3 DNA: TGTGCCAGCAGTCTCGACAGGGGGAGAAATCAGCCCCAGCATTTT.

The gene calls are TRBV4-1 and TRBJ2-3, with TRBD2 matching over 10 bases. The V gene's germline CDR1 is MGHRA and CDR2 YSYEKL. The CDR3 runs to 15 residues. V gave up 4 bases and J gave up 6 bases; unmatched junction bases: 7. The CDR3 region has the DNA TGCGCCAGCAGCCCAAGCGGGGGGGCATCCGATACGCAGTATTTT. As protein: CASSPSGGASDTQYF.

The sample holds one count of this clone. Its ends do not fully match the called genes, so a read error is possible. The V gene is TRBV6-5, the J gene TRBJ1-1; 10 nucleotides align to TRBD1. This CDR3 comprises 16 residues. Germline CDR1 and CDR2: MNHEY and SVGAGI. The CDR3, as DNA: TGTGCCAGCAGTTATAGGACAGGGGGGTTGAAAACTGAAGCTTTCTTT. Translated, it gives CASSYRTGGLKTEAFF.

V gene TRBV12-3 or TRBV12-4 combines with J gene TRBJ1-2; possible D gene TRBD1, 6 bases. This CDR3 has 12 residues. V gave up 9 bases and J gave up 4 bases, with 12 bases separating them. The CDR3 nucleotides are TGTGCCAGTAGAGGGGGATCCTATGGCTACACCTTC. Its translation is CASRGGSYGYTF.

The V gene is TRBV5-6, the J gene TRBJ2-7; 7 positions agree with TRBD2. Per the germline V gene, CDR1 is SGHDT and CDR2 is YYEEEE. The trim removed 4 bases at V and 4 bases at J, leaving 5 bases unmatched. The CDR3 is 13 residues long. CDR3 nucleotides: TGTGCCAGCAGCCGGGGGAGGGAGTACGAGCAGTACTTC. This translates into CASSRGREYEQYF.

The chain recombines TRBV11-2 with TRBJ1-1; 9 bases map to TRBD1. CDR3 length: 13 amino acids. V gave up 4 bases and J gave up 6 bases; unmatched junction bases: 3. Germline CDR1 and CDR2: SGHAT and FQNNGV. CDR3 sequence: CASSYDRGSEAFF. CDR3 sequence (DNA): TGTGCCAGCAGCTACGACAGGGGGTCTGAAGCTTTCTTT.

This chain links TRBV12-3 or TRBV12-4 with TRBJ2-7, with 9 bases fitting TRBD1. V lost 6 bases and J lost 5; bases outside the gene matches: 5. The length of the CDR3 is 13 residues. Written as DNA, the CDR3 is TGTGCCAGCAGACCTACAGGGGGCAACGAGCAGTACTTC. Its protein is CASRPTGGNEQYF.

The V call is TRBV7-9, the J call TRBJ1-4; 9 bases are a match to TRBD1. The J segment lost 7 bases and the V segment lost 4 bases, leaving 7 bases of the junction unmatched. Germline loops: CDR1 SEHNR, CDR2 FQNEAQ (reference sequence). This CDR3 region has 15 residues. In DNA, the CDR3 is TGTGCCAGCAGCTCGCCGGGACAGGGCAGTGAAAAACTGTTTTTT. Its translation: CASSSPGQGSEKLFF. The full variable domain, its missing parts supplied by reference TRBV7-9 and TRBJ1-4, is DTGVSQNPRHKITKRGQNVTFRCDPISEHNRLYWYRQTLGQGPEFLTYFQNEAQLEKSRLLSDRFSAERPKGSFSTLEIQRTEQGDSAMYLCASSSPGQGSEKLFFGSGTQLSVL.

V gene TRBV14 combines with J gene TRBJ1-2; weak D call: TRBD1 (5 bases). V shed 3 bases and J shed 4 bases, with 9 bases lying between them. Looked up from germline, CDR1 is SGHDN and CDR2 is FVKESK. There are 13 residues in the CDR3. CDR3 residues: CASSQRGSYGYTF. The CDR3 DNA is TGTGCCAGCAGCCAGCGGGGCAGCTATGGCTACACCTTC. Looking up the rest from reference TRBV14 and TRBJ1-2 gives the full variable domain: EAGVTQFPSHSVIEKGQTVTLRCDPISGHDNLYWYRRVMGKEIKFLLHFVKESKQDESGMPNNRFLAERTGGTYSTLKVQPAELEDSGVYFCASSQRGSYGYTFGSGTRLTVV.

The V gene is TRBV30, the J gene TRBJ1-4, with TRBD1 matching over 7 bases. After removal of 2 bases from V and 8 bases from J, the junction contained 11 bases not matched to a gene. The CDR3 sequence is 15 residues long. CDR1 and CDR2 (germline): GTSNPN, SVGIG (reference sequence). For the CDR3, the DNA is TGTGCCTGGAGTCCCTCGACAGGGTCCAGCGAAAAACTGTTTTTT. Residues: CAWSPSTGSSEKLFF.

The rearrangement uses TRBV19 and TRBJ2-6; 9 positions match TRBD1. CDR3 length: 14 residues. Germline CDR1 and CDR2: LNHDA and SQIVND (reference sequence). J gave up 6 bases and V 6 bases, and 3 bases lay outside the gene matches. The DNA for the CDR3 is TGTGCCAGTAGCAGGACAGGGGAGGCCAACGTCCTGACTTTC. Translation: CASSRTGEANVLTF.

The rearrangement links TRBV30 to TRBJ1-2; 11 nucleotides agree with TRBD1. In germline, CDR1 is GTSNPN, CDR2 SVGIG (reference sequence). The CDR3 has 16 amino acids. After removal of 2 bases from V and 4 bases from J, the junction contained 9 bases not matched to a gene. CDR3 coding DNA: TGTGCCTGGAGTAGAGGGCGGGACAGGGGGGGCTATGGCTACACCTTC. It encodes CAWSRGRDRGGYGYTF.

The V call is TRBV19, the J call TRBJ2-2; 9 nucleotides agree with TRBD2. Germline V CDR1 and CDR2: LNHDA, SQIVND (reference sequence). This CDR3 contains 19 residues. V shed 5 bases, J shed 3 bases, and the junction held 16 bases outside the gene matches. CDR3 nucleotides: TGTGCCAGTAGTCCACGAGGGATAGCGGGGGCCTCATACACCGGGGAGCTGTTTTTT. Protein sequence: CASSPRGIAGASYTGELFF.

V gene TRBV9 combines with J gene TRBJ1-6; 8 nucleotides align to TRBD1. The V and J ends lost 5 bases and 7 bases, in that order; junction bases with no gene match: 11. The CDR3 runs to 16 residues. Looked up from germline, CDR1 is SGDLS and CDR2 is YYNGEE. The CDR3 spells CASSDHQGAGNSPLHF. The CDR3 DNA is TGTGCCAGCAGTGATCACCAGGGGGCTGGCAATTCACCCCTCCACTTT.

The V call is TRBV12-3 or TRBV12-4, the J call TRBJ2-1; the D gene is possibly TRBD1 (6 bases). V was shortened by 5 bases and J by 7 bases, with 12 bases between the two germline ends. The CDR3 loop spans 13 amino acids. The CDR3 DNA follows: TGTGCCAGCAGTGACGACAGGACTAATGAGCAGTTCTTC. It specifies CASSDDRTNEQFF.

In DNA, the CDR3 is TGCGCCAGCCCACGGGGGACTAGCGGGATCGGAGTATCCACCGGGGAGCTGTTTTTT. Residues: CASPRGTSGIGVSTGELFF. The chain uses TRBV5-1 and TRBJ2-2; 13 positions agree with TRBD2. V shed 7 bases, J shed 4 bases, and the junction held 16 bases outside the gene matches. Germline V lookup: CDR1 SGHRS, CDR2 YFSETQ. The CDR3 has 19 residues. The whole variable domain, filled in from reference TRBV5-1 and TRBJ2-2, reads KAGVTQTPRYLIKTRGQQVTLSCSPISGHRSVSWYQQTPGQGLQFLFEYFSETQRNKGNFPGRFSGRQFSNSRSEMNVSTLELGDSALYLCASPRGTSGIGVSTGELFFGEGSRLTVL.

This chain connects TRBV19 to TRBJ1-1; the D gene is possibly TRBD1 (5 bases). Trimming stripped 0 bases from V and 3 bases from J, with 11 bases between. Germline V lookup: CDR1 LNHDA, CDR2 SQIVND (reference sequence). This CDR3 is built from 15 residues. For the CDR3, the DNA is TGTGCCAGTAGTATAGAGTCGGGGGGGGACACTGAAGCTTTCTTT. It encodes CASSIESGGDTEAFF. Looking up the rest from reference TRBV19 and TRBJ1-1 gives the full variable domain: DGGITQSPKYLFRKEGQNVTLSCEQNLNHDAMYWYRQDPGQGLRLIYYSQIVNDFQKGDIAEGYSVSREKKESFPLTVTSAQKNPTAFYLCASSIESGGDTEAFFGQGTRLTVV.

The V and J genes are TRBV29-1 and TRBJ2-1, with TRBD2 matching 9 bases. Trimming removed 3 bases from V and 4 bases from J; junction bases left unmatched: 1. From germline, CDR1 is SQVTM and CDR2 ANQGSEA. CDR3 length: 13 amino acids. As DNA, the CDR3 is TGCAGCGTTGATAGCGGGGGATACAATGAGCAGTTCTTC. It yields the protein CSVDSGGYNEQFF.

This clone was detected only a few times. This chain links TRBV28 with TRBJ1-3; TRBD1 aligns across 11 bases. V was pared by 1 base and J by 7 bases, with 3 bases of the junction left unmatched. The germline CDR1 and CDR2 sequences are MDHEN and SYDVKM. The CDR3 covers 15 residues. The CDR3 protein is CASSLSGQGGNTIYF. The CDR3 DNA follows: TGTGCCAGCAGTTTATCGGGACAGGGGGGGAACACCATATATTTT.

DNA for the CDR3: TGTGCCAGCAGCCAAGAAATTTCTCGGGGCTACACCTTC. Its translation is CASSQEISRGYTF. J is TRBJ1-2 and V is TRBV4-2; D call uncertain. The CDR3 sequence is 13 residues long. The germline V gene encodes CDR1 LGHNA and CDR2 YNFKEQ. V shed 0 bases and J shed 8 bases, with 10 bases lying between them.

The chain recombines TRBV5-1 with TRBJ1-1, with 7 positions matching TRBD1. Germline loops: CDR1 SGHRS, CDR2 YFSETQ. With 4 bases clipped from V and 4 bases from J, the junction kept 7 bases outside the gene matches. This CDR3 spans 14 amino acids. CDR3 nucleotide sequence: TGCGCCAGCAGCCCTGGACAGGTAATCACTGAAGCTTTCTTT. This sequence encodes CASSPGQVITEAFF.

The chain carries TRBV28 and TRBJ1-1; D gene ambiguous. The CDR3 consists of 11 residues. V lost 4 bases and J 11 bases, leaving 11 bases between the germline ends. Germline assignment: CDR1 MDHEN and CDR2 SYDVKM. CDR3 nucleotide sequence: TGTGCCAGCAGTTCTGCGCTGAGGGCTTTCTTT. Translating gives CASSSALRAFF.

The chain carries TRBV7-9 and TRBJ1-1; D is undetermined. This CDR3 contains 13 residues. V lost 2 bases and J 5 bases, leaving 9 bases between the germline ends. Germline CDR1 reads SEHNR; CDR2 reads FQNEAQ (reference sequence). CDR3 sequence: CASSLSLGTEAFF. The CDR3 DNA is TGTGCCAGCAGCTTATCCCTAGGTACTGAAGCTTTCTTT.

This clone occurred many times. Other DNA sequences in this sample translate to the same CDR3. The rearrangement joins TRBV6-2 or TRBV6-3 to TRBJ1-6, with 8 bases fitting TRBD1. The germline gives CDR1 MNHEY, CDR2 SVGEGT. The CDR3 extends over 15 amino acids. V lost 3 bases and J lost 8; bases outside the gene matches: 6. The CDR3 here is CASSYWQGADSPLHF. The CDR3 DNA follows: TGTGCCAGCAGTTATTGGCAGGGGGCCGATTCACCCCTCCACTTT.

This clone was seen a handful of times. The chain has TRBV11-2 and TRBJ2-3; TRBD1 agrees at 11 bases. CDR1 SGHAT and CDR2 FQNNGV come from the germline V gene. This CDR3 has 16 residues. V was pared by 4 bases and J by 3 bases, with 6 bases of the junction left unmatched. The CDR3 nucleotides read TGTGCCAGCAGCTCTCCGGGACAGGGGGTAACAGATACGCAGTATTTT. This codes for CASSSPGQGVTDTQYF.

CDR3 DNA: TGTGCCAGCAGTGCCCAGCGGGGGCCTCCGCAGCAGTACTTC. It specifies CASSAQRGPPQQYF. J is TRBJ2-7 and V is TRBV2, with TRBD2 matching 8 bases. Germline-derived CDR1 and CDR2 are SNHLY and FYNNEI. V shed 4 bases and J 8 bases; nucleotides not matched to a gene: 10. The CDR3 is 14 residues long.